The 3 T cell receptor beta chains listed next were all sequenced from one sample in a study of blood T cells in healthy people across ages. PCR was performed a second time for about 7 to 11 cycles using a sample-barcoded 5' primer and a J-beta primer mix. MiXCR, applied by TCRdb to the 5' RACE reads, yields one record per CDR3 protein. The sample shows over 1,500,000 distinct CDR3 sequences, roughly 52% of them seen only once. The sequenced material came from blood. The receptors stem from a woman aged 35 to 49 in good health.

The chain links TRBV13 to TRBJ2-5, with 12 nucleotides matching TRBD2. V lost 3 bases to trimming and J lost 5 bases; unmatched junction nucleotides: 4. This CDR3 comprises 15 residues. Germline V gene sequence: CDR1 PRHDT, CDR2 FYEKMQ (reference sequence). The CDR3 region is CASSFRTSGVETQYF. The CDR3, as DNA: TGTGCCAGCAGCTTTCGGACTAGCGGGGTGGAGACCCAGTACTTC.

This rearrangement joins TRBV18 to TRBJ2-7; D unresolved. The CDR3 consists of 13 residues. V was trimmed by 3 bases and J by 3 bases, leaving 9 bases between them. CDR1 KGHSH and CDR2 LQKENI come from the germline V gene. The DNA of the CDR3 is TGTGCCAGCTCACCTTCCAACAGCTACGAGCAGTACTTC. It yields the protein CASSPSNSYEQYF.

The V call is TRBV28, the J call TRBJ2-1, with a tentative D call TRBD1 (6 bases). Germline-derived CDR1 and CDR2 are MDHEN and SYDVKM. This CDR3 spans 15 amino acids. The ends were cut back, 6 bases at V and 3 bases at J, with 15 bases in the middle. The CDR3 region has the DNA TGTGCCAGCAGCGGACTCCTCAGGGGCTACAATGAGCAGTTCTTC. Translation: CASSGLLRGYNEQFF. Variable domain in full (rest from reference TRBV28 and TRBJ2-1): DVKVTQSSRYLVKRTGEKVFLECVQDMDHENMFWYRQDPGLGLRLIYFSYDVKMKEKGDIPEGYSVSREKKERFSLILESASTNQTSMYLCASSGLLRGYNEQFFGPGTRLTVL.